This T cell receptor beta chain was obtained from a study of radiation and T cells in renal cell carcinoma. Study results and caveats: Baseline intratumoral clonotype presence is unknown without pretreatment biopsies.

The repertoire was sequenced with immunoSEQ multiplex PCR; TCRdb's copy has only in-frame clones and lacks some. Among about 140,000 clones, about 88% were seen once, and the ten largest hold 15% to 20%. Worth noting for this clone: Its cognate antigen is unknown.

Stated time point: blood 4 weeks post-SBRT, at nephrectomy. Treatment reported: 15 Gy SBRT to primary tumor, nephrectomy 4 weeks later. Source: blood, taken from a patient whose treatment included radiotherapy and nephrectomy. This clonotype was sampled from a woman in her 50s with renal cell carcinoma.

CDR3 bases: TGTGCCAGCAGCGTAGAGTTGGGCAGGACCGCTTATACGCAGTATTTT. Its protein product is CASSVELGRTAYTQYF. This chain joins TRBV9 and TRBJ2-3; no definite D call. Trimming cost V 0 bases and J 7 bases, with 18 bases left between them. CDR3 length: 16 amino acids. The germline V gene has CDR1 SGDLS and CDR2 YYNGEE.